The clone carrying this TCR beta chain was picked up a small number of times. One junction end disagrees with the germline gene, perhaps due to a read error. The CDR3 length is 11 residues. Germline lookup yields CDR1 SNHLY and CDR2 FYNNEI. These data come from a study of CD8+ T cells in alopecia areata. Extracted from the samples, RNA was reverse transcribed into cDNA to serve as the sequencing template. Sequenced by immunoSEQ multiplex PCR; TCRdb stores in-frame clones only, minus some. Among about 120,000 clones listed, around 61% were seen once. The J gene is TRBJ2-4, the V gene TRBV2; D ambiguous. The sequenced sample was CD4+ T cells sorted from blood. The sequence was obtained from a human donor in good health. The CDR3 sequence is CASSPRYVIFF. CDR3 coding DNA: TGTGCCAGCAGTCCCCGTTATGTGATATTCTTC.